This T cell receptor beta chain derives from a study of CD8 T cells in Susac syndrome. V was pared by 4 bases and J by 0 bases, with 11 bases between. CDR1 and CDR2 from the germline V gene are SGHDN and FVKESK. The CDR3 spans 15 residues. It was with random hexamers that about 0.45 to 1 ug RNA was reverse transcribed. Via MiXCR, TCRdb re-called the immunoSEQ multiplex PCR reads, giving one row per CDR3 protein. This table has about 190,000 distinct CDR3 sequences, roughly 94% appearing once. The TCR originated in a human donor in good health. Sequencing was performed on CD4+ T cells from PBMCs. The rearrangement links TRBV14 to TRBJ2-3; weak D call: TRBD2 (5 bases). CDR3 amino acids: CASSPGILSTDTQYF. DNA of the CDR3: TGTGCCAGCAGCCCCGGGATTCTTAGCACAGATACGCAGTATTTT. Full variable domain (missing parts from reference TRBV14 and TRBJ2-3): EAGVTQFPSHSVIEKGQTVTLRCDPISGHDNLYWYRRVMGKEIKFLLHFVKESKQDESGMPNNRFLAERTGGTYSTLKVQPAELEDSGVYFCASSPGILSTDTQYFGPGTRLTVL.